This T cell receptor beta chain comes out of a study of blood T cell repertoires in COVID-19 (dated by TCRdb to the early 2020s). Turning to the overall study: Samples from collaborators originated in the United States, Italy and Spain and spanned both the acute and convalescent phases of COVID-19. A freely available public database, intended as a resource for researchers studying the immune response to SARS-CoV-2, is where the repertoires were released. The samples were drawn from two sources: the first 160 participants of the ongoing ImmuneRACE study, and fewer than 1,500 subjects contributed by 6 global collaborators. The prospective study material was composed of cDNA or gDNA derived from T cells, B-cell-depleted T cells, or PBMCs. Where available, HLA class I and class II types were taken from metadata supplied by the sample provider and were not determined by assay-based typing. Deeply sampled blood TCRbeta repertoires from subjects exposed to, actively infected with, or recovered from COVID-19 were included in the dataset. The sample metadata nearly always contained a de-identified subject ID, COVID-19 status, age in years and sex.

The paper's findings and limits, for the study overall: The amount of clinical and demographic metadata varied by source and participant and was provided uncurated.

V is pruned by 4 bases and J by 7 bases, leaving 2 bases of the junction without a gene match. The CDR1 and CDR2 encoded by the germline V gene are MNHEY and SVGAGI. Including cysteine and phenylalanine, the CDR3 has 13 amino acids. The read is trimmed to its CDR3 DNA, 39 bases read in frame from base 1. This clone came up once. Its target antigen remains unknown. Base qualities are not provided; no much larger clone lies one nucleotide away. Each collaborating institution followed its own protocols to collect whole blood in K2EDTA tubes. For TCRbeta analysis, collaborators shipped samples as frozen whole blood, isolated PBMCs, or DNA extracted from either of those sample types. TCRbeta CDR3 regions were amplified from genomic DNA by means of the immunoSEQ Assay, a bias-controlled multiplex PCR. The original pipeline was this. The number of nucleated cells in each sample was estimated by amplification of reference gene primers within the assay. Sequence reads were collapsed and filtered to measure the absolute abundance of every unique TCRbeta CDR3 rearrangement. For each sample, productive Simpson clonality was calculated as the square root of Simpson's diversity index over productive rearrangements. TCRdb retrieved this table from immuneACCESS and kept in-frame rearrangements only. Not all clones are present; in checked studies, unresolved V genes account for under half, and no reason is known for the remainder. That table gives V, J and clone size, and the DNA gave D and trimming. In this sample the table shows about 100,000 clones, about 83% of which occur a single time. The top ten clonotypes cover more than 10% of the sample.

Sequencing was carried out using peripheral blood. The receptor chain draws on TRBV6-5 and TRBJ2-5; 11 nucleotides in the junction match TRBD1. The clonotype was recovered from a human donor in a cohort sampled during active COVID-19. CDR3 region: CASSFGTGGTQYF. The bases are TGTGCCAGCAGTTTTGGGACAGGGGGGACCCAGTACTTC.